This T cell receptor (beta chain) was recorded in a study of cytomegalovirus exposure and HLA in healthy donors. The study, taken as a whole, reports: High sensitivity and specificity were reportedly achieved when the classifier diagnosed cytomegalovirus status. CMV antigen specificity was confirmed in vitro for a few CMV-associated chains.

The V segment lost 7 bases and the J segment 8 bases; nucleotides outside the gene matches: 9. Germline V lookup: CDR1 MNHEY, CDR2 SMNVEV (reference sequence). The length of the CDR3 is 14 residues. Assay used: immunoSEQ multiplex PCR; TCRdb lists only in-frame clones, some missing. The data hold around 120,000 clones, with 70% to 90% observed a single time. Comments on this clone: Antigen: not known.

The source material was PBMCs. This TCR was recovered from a young woman in good health and CMV-seropositive. The chain combines TRBV27 with TRBJ1-4, with 8 bases identical to TRBD1. CDR3 protein: CASTPGQGWEKLFF. The DNA of the CDR3 is TGTGCCAGCACCCCCGGACAGGGCTGGGAAAAACTGTTTTTT.